This entry features one TCR beta chain sequence. Its antigen is undetermined. The data derive from a study of T cell repertoires in cytomegalovirus infection. The overall study: In the study, CMV epitopes included recently identified HLA-C-restricted and well-studied HLA-B-restricted ones. Indications came from public TCR beta signatures; they pointed to CMV infection and to a matching HLA type.

TCRdb processed the reads anew with MiXCR; each CDR3 protein has one entry. Altogether about 360,000 distinct CDR3 sequences are present, about 34% being singletons, with the ten largest covering 13%. Study conclusions and caveats: In two of eight donors, the top clonotype was HLA-C-restricted CMV-specific. Public TCR beta family frequency separated CMV-and-HLA carriers, including in an independent cohort.

The V gene's germline CDR1 is MNHEY and CDR2 SMNVEV (reference sequence). Trimming stripped 3 bases from V and 0 bases from J, with 12 bases between. The CDR3 contains 15 residues. The specimen was cultured PBMCs, collected from culture after CMV antigen stimulation. The clonotype comes from a human donor in good health (CMV status not recorded). Some clones in this sample may be carry-over from other donors' samples. This rearrangement joins TRBV27 to TRBJ2-7, with D perhaps matching TRBD1 (6 bases). CDR3 sequence: CASSFNPQGSYEQYF. Here the CDR3 DNA reads TGTGCCAGCAGTTTCAACCCACAGGGCTCCTACGAGCAGTACTTC.